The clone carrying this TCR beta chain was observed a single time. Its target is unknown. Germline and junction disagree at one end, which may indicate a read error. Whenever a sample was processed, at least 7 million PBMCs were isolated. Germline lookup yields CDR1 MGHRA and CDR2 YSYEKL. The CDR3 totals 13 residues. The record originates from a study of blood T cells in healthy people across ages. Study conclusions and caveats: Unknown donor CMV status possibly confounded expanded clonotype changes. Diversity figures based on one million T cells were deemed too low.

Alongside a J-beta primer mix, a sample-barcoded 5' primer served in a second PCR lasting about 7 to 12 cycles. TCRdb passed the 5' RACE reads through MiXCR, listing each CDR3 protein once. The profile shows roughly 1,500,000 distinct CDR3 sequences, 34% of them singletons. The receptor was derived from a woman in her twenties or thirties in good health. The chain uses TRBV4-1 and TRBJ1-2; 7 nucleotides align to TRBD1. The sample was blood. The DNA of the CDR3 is TGCGCCAACAGCTTAGGGGGCGCGTACGGCTACACCTTC. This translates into CANSLGGAYGYTF.